One sample yielded the 20 T cell receptor beta chains listed below, sequenced in a study of beta chain features in type 1 diabetes. Study results and caveats: People with Type 1 diabetes carried modestly yet significantly shorter TCRB CDR3s in all four CD4+ subsets.

As every portion of the isolated RNA was reverse transcribed, the sequencing read expressed TCRB transcripts. The table came from immunoSEQ multiplex PCR; TCRdb's copy has only in-frame clones and leaves some out. The data contain some 15,000 clones, more than 65% of them singletons. No antigens are known for them. Sequences were obtained from Tregs from blood. The receptors derive from a man between 25 and 39 years old with type 1 diabetes.

This clone occurred a few times. The V call is TRBV28, the J call TRBJ1-6; D is perhaps TRBD1 (6 bases). The germline V gene has CDR1 MDHEN and CDR2 SYDVKM. Trimming took off 3 bases at V and 9 bases at J, with 12 bases between the two ends. The CDR3 spans 14 residues. The CDR3 protein is CASSFGRGTSPLHF. The CDR3 DNA sequence: TGTGCCAGCAGTTTTGGCAGGGGTACTTCACCCCTCCACTTT.

The genes are TRBV19 and TRBJ1-5, with 8 bases lining up with TRBD1. The length of the CDR3 is 15 residues. V was clipped by 7 bases and J by 2 bases; unmatched bases: 7. Per the germline V gene, CDR1 is LNHDA and CDR2 is SQIVND (reference sequence). The CDR3 nucleotides read TGTGCCAGTACATTAACAGGGGGTGGCAATCAGCCCCAGCATTTT. This gives the protein CASTLTGGGNQPQHF. The variable domain in full, with the rest retrieved from reference TRBV19 and TRBJ1-5, is DGGITQSPKYLFRKEGQNVTLSCEQNLNHDAMYWYRQDPGQGLRLIYYSQIVNDFQKGDIAEGYSVSREKKESFPLTVTSAQKNPTAFYLCASTLTGGGNQPQHFGDGTRLSIL.

The V gene is TRBV7-2, the J gene TRBJ2-1; 7 bases map to TRBD1. Per germline, CDR1 SGHTA and CDR2 FQGNSA. Germline trimming cut 5 bases from V and 6 bases from J; bases unmatched to any gene: 7. The CDR3 length is 14 residues. The CDR3 here is CASSTQGDSNEQFF. The DNA for the CDR3 is TGTGCCAGCAGCACCCAGGGGGATTCCAATGAGCAGTTCTTC. The full variable domain, in which reference TRBV7-2 and TRBJ2-1 provide the parts outside the CDR3, is GAGVSQSPSNKVTEKGKDVELRCDPISGHTALYWYRQSLGQGLEFLIYFQGNSAPDKSGLPSDRFSAERTGGSVSTLTIQRTQQEDSAVYLCASSTQGDSNEQFFGPGTRLTVL.

CDR3: CASSRPTGEGGQYF. The CDR3 DNA sequence: TGTGCCAGCAGCCGACCGACAGGGGAGGGAGGGCAGTACTTC. The rearrangement uses TRBV6-5 and TRBJ2-7; D is possibly TRBD1 (8 bases). The CDR3 extends over 14 amino acids. Germline CDR1 reads MNHEY; CDR2 reads SVGAGI. Between the trimmed V and J ends, which lost 6 bases and 9 bases, there was a span of 21 bases.

The rearrangement joins TRBV2 to TRBJ1-4; 9 bases are shared with TRBD1. Trimming cost V 4 bases and J 4 bases; bases outside gene matches: 7. The CDR3 consists of 16 residues. Germline CDR1 is SNHLY and CDR2 is FYNNEI. CDR3 sequence: CASSATGGTVNEKLFF. The CDR3 DNA follows: TGTGCCAGCAGTGCCACAGGGGGCACGGTTAATGAAAAACTGTTTTTT.

The chain uses TRBV19 and TRBJ2-1; maybe TRBD2 (6 bases). Trimming removed 3 bases from V and 2 bases from J, with 14 bases in between. Germline CDR1 LNHDA, CDR2 SQIVND (reference sequence). CDR3 length equals 16 residues. CDR3 coding DNA: TGTGCCAGTAGTATCGGTTCGGGGGTTCCCTACAATGAGCAGTTCTTC. It specifies CASSIGSGVPYNEQFF.

Of note for this clone: This CDR3 is also generated by other DNA sequences in the sample. CDR3 nucleotides: TGTGCCTGGTCAGGGGGCCCTTACAATGAGCAGTTCTTC. Its translation is CAWSGGPYNEQFF. The chain employs TRBV30 and TRBJ2-1, with TRBD1 matching over 8 bases. V dropped 5 bases and J dropped 4; count of bases not matched to a gene: 4. From germline, CDR1 is GTSNPN and CDR2 SVGIG (reference sequence). The CDR3 runs to 13 residues.

The CDR3 DNA reads as TGTGCCAGCAGCTTTGGCAGGGAATATGGCTACACCTTC. Residues: CASSFGREYGYTF. The chain joins TRBV7-9 to TRBJ1-2, with D perhaps TRBD1 (5 bases). This CDR3 contains 13 residues. The V end was cut by 3 bases, the J end by 5 bases, with 10 bases between. Germline assignment: CDR1 SEHNR and CDR2 FQNEAQ (reference sequence).

This chain connects TRBV6-5 to TRBJ2-1; maybe TRBD2 (6 bases). V lost 6 bases and J 3 bases, leaving 15 bases between the germline ends. The length of the CDR3 is 15 residues. Germline V lookup: CDR1 MNHEY, CDR2 SVGAGI. This CDR3 reads CASSRGTLHYNEQFF. In DNA, the CDR3 is TGTGCCAGCAGCCGCGGGACTCTTCACTACAATGAGCAGTTCTTC.

The chain recombines TRBV18 with TRBJ2-1, with TRBD1 matching over 9 bases. Germline V gene sequence: CDR1 KGHSH, CDR2 LQKENI. There are 15 residues in the CDR3. V gave up 2 bases and J gave up 11 bases; unmatched junction bases: 10. The CDR3 nucleotides are TGTGCCAGCTCACCAAAGGGACAGGGTTTAGATCAGCAGTTCTTC. Translated: CASSPKGQGLDQQFF. Looking up the rest from reference TRBV18 and TRBJ2-1 gives the full variable domain: NAGVMQNPRHLVRRRGQEARLRCSPMKGHSHVYWYRQLPEEGLKFMVYLQKENIIDESGMPKERFSAEFPKEGPSILRIQQVVRGDSAAYFCASSPKGQGLDQQFFGPGTRLTVL.

The J gene is TRBJ1-1, the V gene TRBV7-9, with 9 positions matching TRBD1. J lost 5 bases, V lost 4 bases, and 5 bases had no gene match. Germline CDR1 is SEHNR and CDR2 is FQNEAQ (reference sequence). CDR3 size: 14 residues. CDR3 bases: TGTGCCAGCAGCTCCACAGGGGGCAAAACTGAAGCTTTCTTT. Translation gives CASSSTGGKTEAFF.

Only a few counts were recorded for this clone. The genes are TRBV7-9 and TRBJ2-3, with 9 bases that match TRBD2. CDR3 length: 17 amino acids. J gave up 0 bases and V 5 bases, and 9 bases lay outside the gene matches. The germline V gene has CDR1 SEHNR and CDR2 FQNEAQ (reference sequence). This CDR3 is CASSKRGDLPSTDTQYF. CDR3 DNA: TGTGCCAGCAGCAAGCGGGGGGATCTCCCTAGCACAGATACGCAGTATTTT.

The chain recombines TRBV5-1 with TRBJ2-5; weak D call: TRBD1 (5 bases). The J call may be wrong; the DNA end is better matched by TRBJ2-7. This CDR3 is built from 15 residues. The germline V gene has CDR1 SGHRS and CDR2 YFSETQ. CDR3 in amino acids: CASSLDGADPYEQYF. The CDR3 DNA is TGCGCCAGCAGCTTGGATGGGGCAGACCCCTACGAGCAGTACTTC.

The chain joins TRBV6-1 to TRBJ2-7; 10 nucleotides align to TRBD1. Germline lookup yields CDR1 MNHNS and CDR2 SASEGT. The ends lost 5 bases at V and 5 bases at J; junction bases unmatched: 6. The CDR3 consists of 14 residues. The CDR3 reads CASSNRDRGDEQYF. In DNA form, the CDR3 reads TGTGCCAGCAGTAACCGGGACAGGGGCGACGAGCAGTACTTC.

The V and J genes are TRBV2 and TRBJ2-5, with 8 bases fitting TRBD2. CDR1 SNHLY and CDR2 FYNNEI come from the germline V gene. The ends lost 7 bases at V and 1 base at J; junction bases unmatched: 11. The CDR3 is made up of 16 amino acids. The DNA of the CDR3 is TGTGCCAGCAAGCCGAAGGGACTAGGTCTCCAAGAGACCCAGTACTTC. Amino acid sequence: CASKPKGLGLQETQYF.

The CDR3 region has the DNA TGTGCCAGCAGGAGCGGGAGGGATAACCAAGAGACCCAGTACTTC. This codes for CASRSGRDNQETQYF. The rearrangement links TRBV6-1 to TRBJ2-5; 10 bases are shared with TRBD2. Germline assignment: CDR1 MNHNS and CDR2 SASEGT. The CDR3 length is 15 residues. J gave up 0 bases and V 6 bases, and 4 bases lay outside the gene matches.

The genes are TRBV7-9 and TRBJ1-5, with 8 bases matching TRBD1. The CDR3 runs 17 residues. The V and J ends lost 1 base and 6 bases, in that order; junction bases with no gene match: 11. Germline V CDR1 and CDR2: SEHNR, FQNEAQ (reference sequence). The CDR3 reads CASSLGQGAREVQPQHF. The CDR3 nucleotides are TGTGCCAGCAGCTTAGGGCAGGGGGCGCGCGAGGTTCAGCCCCAGCATTTT.

The chain uses TRBV6-1 and TRBJ2-5, with TRBD1 matching 7 bases. J was trimmed by 6 bases and V by 3 bases; bases with no gene match: 7. The CDR3 is made up of 14 amino acids. CDR1 is MNHNS, CDR2 SASEGT, per germline. This chain's CDR3 is CASSEMGQKKTQYF. CDR3 DNA sequence: TGTGCCAGCAGTGAGATGGGACAGAAGAAGACCCAGTACTTC.

This rearrangement joins TRBV7-2 to TRBJ2-7; 8 nucleotides align to TRBD2. Germline-derived CDR1 and CDR2 are SGHTA and FQGNSA. Unmatched junction bases numbered 16, after V lost 1 base and J lost 2 bases. The CDR3 is 19 amino acids. The CDR3 loop is CASSLERGSGRAKTYEQYF. For the CDR3, the DNA is TGTGCCAGCAGCTTAGAACGGGGGTCCGGGAGGGCGAAAACCTACGAGCAGTACTTC. Full variable domain (remainder filled in from reference TRBV7-2 and TRBJ2-7): GAGVSQSPSNKVTEKGKDVELRCDPISGHTALYWYRQSLGQGLEFLIYFQGNSAPDKSGLPSDRFSAERTGGSVSTLTIQRTQQEDSAVYLCASSLERGSGRAKTYEQYFGPGTRLTVT.

This clone has just a few counts. The rearrangement joins TRBV18 to TRBJ1-6, with D tentatively TRBD1 (6 bases). Germline V CDR1 and CDR2: KGHSH, LQKENI. V lost 2 bases to trimming and J lost 10 bases, with 12 bases between them. The CDR3 consists of 14 residues. CDR3 sequence: CASSPTGRGSPLHF. The CDR3 DNA reads TGTGCCAGCTCACCAACAGGGAGAGGCTCACCCCTCCACTTT. The complete variable domain, with remaining parts taken from reference TRBV18 and TRBJ1-6, reads NAGVMQNPRHLVRRRGQEARLRCSPMKGHSHVYWYRQLPEEGLKFMVYLQKENIIDESGMPKERFSAEFPKEGPSILRIQQVVRGDSAAYFCASSPTGRGSPLHFGNGTRLTVT.